Below are 17 T cell receptor beta chains sequenced from a single sample in a study of blood T cell repertoires in COVID-19. Here immunoSEQ multiplex PCR was the method, and the copy in TCRdb shows in-frame clones only, minus some. The table has around 150,000 clones, roughly four fifths seen once; the top ten hold approximately 10%. Input material: PBMCs or T cells enriched from blood (not recorded which). The receptors shown here come from a man aged 45-65 years who had recovered from COVID-19.

The V call is TRBV28, the J call TRBJ2-1, with TRBD2 as a possible D gene (5 bases). CDR1 and CDR2 from the germline V gene are MDHEN and SYDVKM. V lost 4 bases and J 2 bases, leaving 15 bases between the germline ends. The CDR3 is 16 residues long. CDR3 amino acids: CASSSRGSGTYNEQFF. CDR3 in DNA: TGTGCCAGCAGTTCCCGAGGTTCGGGAACCTACAATGAGCAGTTCTTC.

This chain links TRBV6-5 with TRBJ1-1; a possible D gene is TRBD1 (6 bases). CDR3 length equals 13 residues. Germline V gene sequence: CDR1 MNHEY, CDR2 SVGAGI. V was cut by 6 bases and J by 5 bases, with 13 bases left in between. Written as DNA, the CDR3 is TGTGCCAGCAGCGGGTCTCAGGGGACTGAAGCTTTCTTT. Translation gives CASSGSQGTEAFF.

This sequence joins TRBV9 and TRBJ1-3, with D tentatively TRBD1 (6 bases). Germline lookup yields CDR1 SGDLS and CDR2 YYNGEE. V dropped 1 base and J dropped 2 bases, with 10 bases sitting between them. This CDR3 region has 15 residues. CDR3 nucleotides: TGTGCCAGCAGCGTACAGGGGCAACCTGGAAACACCATATATTTT. It translates to CASSVQGQPGNTIYF.

The chain carries TRBV5-4 and TRBJ1-1; possibly TRBD1 for D (5 bases). In germline, CDR1 is SGHNT, CDR2 YYREEE (reference sequence). The CDR3 sequence is 12 residues long. V was pared by 1 base and J by 6 bases, with 7 bases between. The CDR3 loop is CASSLSGPEAFF. CDR3 coding DNA: TGTGCCAGCAGCTTGTCAGGGCCTGAAGCTTTCTTT.

J is TRBJ2-1 and V is TRBV4-2; possibly TRBD2 for D (6 bases). Germline V gene data show CDR1 as LGHNA and CDR2 as YNFKEQ. Trimming shortened V by 0 bases and J by 9 bases, and 18 bases separated the two germline ends. The CDR3 runs to 16 residues. As DNA, the CDR3 is TGTGCCAGCAGCCAAGAGGCGCAGACTTTGGGGGGTGAGCAGTTCTTC. As protein: CASSQEAQTLGGEQFF.

This clone appeared a single time. The CDR3 DNA sequence: TGTGCCAGCAGCCTCGGAGTCGGGGAGCTGTTTTTT. This translates into CASSLGVGELFF. The chain uses TRBV14 and TRBJ2-2; D call uncertain. The length of the CDR3 is 12 residues. Germline values: CDR1 SGHDN, CDR2 FVKESK. The V gene lost 4 bases and the J gene lost 7 bases, with 7 bases spanning the gap.

The chain recombines TRBV29-1 with TRBJ2-1, with 9 positions matching TRBD2. Germline V gives CDR1 SQVTM, CDR2 ANQGSEA. J lost 9 bases, V lost 4 bases, and 4 bases had no gene match. CDR3 length equals 12 residues. CDR3 sequence reads: CSVGGLASEQFF. The CDR3 DNA sequence: TGCAGCGTTGGTGGACTAGCGTCTGAGCAGTTCTTC.

The V and J genes are TRBV5-1 and TRBJ2-5; perhaps TRBD1 as D (5 bases). This CDR3 has 14 amino acids. V was clipped by 4 bases and J by 1 base, with 11 bases between them. CDR1 and CDR2 from the germline V gene are SGHRS and YFSETQ. The CDR3 DNA reads as TGCGCCAGCAGCAGGGGCGGACCCCAAGAGACCCAGTACTTC. The encoded protein is CASSRGGPQETQYF.

The chain uses TRBV28 and TRBJ2-7; 7 bases agree with TRBD2. Trimming at V came to 7 bases and at J to 6 bases, leaving 6 bases not matched to a gene. Germline loops: CDR1 MDHEN, CDR2 SYDVKM. The CDR3 contains 12 residues. The DNA for the CDR3 is TGTGCCAGCACCTCCGGGACTATCGAGCAGTACTTC. Translating it yields CASTSGTIEQYF.

The rearrangement joins TRBV11-3 to TRBJ2-6; TRBD1 matches at 7 bases. CDR3 length equals 17 residues. V was clipped by 4 bases and J by 2 bases; unmatched bases: 8. Germline CDR1 reads SGHNT; CDR2 reads YENEEA. This CDR3 is CASSSRQGRPGANVLTF. The CDR3 DNA follows: TGTGCCAGCAGCTCGAGACAGGGCCGACCTGGGGCCAACGTCCTGACTTTC.

This chain connects TRBV7-9 to TRBJ2-7; 10 nucleotides match TRBD2. After removal of 5 bases from V and 4 bases from J, the junction contained 8 bases not matched to a gene. CDR1 and CDR2 (germline): SEHNR, FQNEAQ (reference sequence). The CDR3 extends over 15 amino acids. The chain's CDR3 is CASSIPPGLAYEQYF. The CDR3 coding sequence is TGTGCCAGCAGCATTCCACCGGGACTAGCGTACGAGCAGTACTTC.

The chain employs TRBV28 and TRBJ2-5; TRBD1 matches 7 bases. V lost 6 bases, J lost 4 bases, and 5 bases stayed unmatched. The CDR3 has 13 residues. Germline assignment: CDR1 MDHEN and CDR2 SYDVKM. The CDR3 spells CASSQQGPETQYF. CDR3 nucleotide sequence: TGTGCCAGCAGCCAACAGGGGCCAGAGACCCAGTACTTC.

This chain connects TRBV20-1 to TRBJ2-7; a possible D gene is TRBD1 (5 bases). V was trimmed by 5 bases and J by 8 bases, leaving 13 bases between them. The germline V gene encodes CDR1 DFQATT and CDR2 SNEGSKA (reference sequence). CDR3 size: 11 residues. CDR3 sequence: CSAPLQAQQYF. The CDR3, as DNA: TGCAGTGCTCCTCTACAGGCCCAGCAGTACTTC.

The V call is TRBV2, the J call TRBJ1-6; TRBD1 matches 9 bases. After removal of 6 bases from V and 5 bases from J, the junction contained 8 bases not matched to a gene. This CDR3 spans 16 amino acids. Looked up from germline, CDR1 is SNHLY and CDR2 is FYNNEI. The CDR3 sequence: CASRTQGALNNSPLHF. The CDR3 bases are TGTGCCAGCAGAACACAGGGGGCGCTGAATAATTCACCCCTCCACTTT.

This chain joins TRBV30 and TRBJ2-7; weak D call: TRBD1 (5 bases). The CDR3 sequence is 12 residues long. Trimming left V 3 bases short and J 5 bases short, with 11 bases between. Germline-derived CDR1 and CDR2 are GTSNPN and SVGIG (reference sequence). In DNA form, the CDR3 reads TGTGCCTGGAGCCTGACAGTCGACGAGCAGTACTTC. Protein: CAWSLTVDEQYF.

The chain carries TRBV6-5 and TRBJ1-2, with D tentatively TRBD1 (6 bases). The CDR3 loop spans 14 amino acids. The V gene's germline CDR1 is MNHEY and CDR2 SVGAGI. Trimming removed 5 bases at V and 4 bases at J, with 14 bases between. The chain's CDR3 is CASSPGASSYGYTF. CDR3 DNA sequence: TGTGCCAGCAGTCCAGGGGCTTCTAGCTATGGCTACACCTTC.

The chain recombines TRBV5-1 with TRBJ1-1; possible D gene TRBD1, 5 bases. Trimming removed 0 bases at V and 5 bases at J, with 8 bases between. The CDR3 is 13 amino acids. Germline V gene lookup returns CDR1 SGHRS and CDR2 YFSETQ. CDR3 coding DNA: TGCGCCAGCAGCTTGGCGGGGGATACTGAAGCTTTCTTT. This codes for CASSLAGDTEAFF.